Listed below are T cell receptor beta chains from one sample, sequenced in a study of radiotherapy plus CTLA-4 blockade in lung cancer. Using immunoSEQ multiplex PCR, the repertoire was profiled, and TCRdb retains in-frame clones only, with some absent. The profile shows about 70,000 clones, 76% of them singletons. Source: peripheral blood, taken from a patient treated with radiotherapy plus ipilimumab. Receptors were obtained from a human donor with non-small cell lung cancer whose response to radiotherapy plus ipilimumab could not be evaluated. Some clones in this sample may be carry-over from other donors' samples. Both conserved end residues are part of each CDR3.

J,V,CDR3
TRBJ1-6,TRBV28,CASSTGSSYNSPLHF
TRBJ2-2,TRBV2,CASSPGQGRIGGGELFF
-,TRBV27,CASRRQESYEQYF
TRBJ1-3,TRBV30,CAWSTGSSGNTIYF
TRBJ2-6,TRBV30,CAWSQGLGSGANVLTF
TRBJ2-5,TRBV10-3,CAINSGQGGQETQYF
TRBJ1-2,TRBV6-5,CASSYYGPKGGYTF
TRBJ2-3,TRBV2,CASSEGTSGNTQYF
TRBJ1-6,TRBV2,CASSEVYSSYNSPLHF
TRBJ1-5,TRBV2,CASTYLDRSGQPQHF
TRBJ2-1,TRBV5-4,CASSFLAGGNYNEQFF
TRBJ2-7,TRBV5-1,CASSLGLAGLGEQYF
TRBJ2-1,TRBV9,CASSAEWEVDEQFF
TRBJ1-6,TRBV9,CASGGRSYNSPLHF
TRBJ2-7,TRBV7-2,CASSLAPAGGFYEQYF
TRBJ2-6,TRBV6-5,CASSYSIPGANVLTF